This TCR beta chain was recovered during a study of blood T cells in healthy people across ages (dated by TCRdb to about 2015). Looking at the study overall: In model experiments, template switching captured roughly one uniquely barcoded TCR beta cDNA molecule for every two T cells. The study measured age-related changes in TCR beta repertoire diversity using deep sequencing normalized with unique cDNA molecular identifiers. The study analyzed two additional independent replicas of 1 million unique cDNA reads from the same blood draw for two donors, one aged 18 to 29 and one aged 80 or older. The donors were split into four age groups: young (average about 15 years), middle-aged (39), aged (around 67) and long-lived (more than 80). The paper as a whole reports these results and caveats: The CMV infection status of donors was not known, potentially confounding age-related changes in expanded clonotypes. Observed TCR beta diversity per million T cells fell roughly linearly with age, and a significant reduction was already apparent by age roughly 40. Because profiling used bulk unsorted PBMCs, naive and antigen-experienced compartments could not be compared conclusively. Estimates of total diversity from one million sequenced T cells were regarded as lower bounds and underestimates. Compared with the aged group, more naive CD4+ T cells, fewer expanded clones and increased TCR diversity were shown by the long-lived group, suggesting age selection. A strong correlation was found between observed TCR beta diversity and the percentage of naive T cells measured by flow cytometry.

A remark on this clonotype: It lacks a known antigen. Within one base of it there is no much larger clone, and no base qualities were kept.

Library preparation employed 5' RACE. The sequencer listed for this sample is Illumina HiSeq 2500. A second roughly 7 to 11 cycle PCR used a sample-barcoded 5' primer and a J-beta primer mix. A template-switch 5' adaptor carrying 12 random nucleotides introduced a unique molecular identifier onto each TCR beta cDNA molecule. Each sample yielded at least 2.5 million CDR3-containing paired-end reads. First-strand cDNA synthesis was performed from all RNA using the Mint cDNA synthesis kit, with priming by a TRBC-specific oligonucleotide. Following uracil-DNA glycosylase treatment, a first 18-cycle PCR with universal primers M1SS and BC2_uni_R was performed on all cDNA. Concerning the study's data processing: Normalization of each sample was performed by random selection of 1 million high-quality reads, each carrying a distinct molecular identifier. Reads with shared molecular identifiers were discarded instead of being binned into consensus sequences. CDR3 identification, clonotype clustering and error correction used MiTCR with a Q25 quality threshold and the strictest error-elimination algorithm. A nonparametric unseen species model with Euler transformation was used to estimate lower-bound total TCR beta diversity. TCRdb passed the public sequencing reads through fastp at Q25 and MiXCR, retaining productive beta sequences. Entries are consolidated by CDR3 protein sequence, retaining the most common genes and DNA. In this record, the V and J calls reflect TCRdb's handling and not the investigators' own analysis. The sample contains around 520,000 distinct CDR3 sequences, about 25% of them found a single time. The biggest ten clones account for 3.6% of the sample.

From the cysteine up to the phenylalanine, the CDR3 has a length of 15 residues. Only CDR3 DNA is held: 45 bases, read in frame from base 1. CDR1 and CDR2, per the germline V gene (reference sequence), are SEHNR and FQNEAQ. Relative to germline, V is 5 bases shorter and J is 8 bases shorter, with 18 bases between their ends. Systemically healthy Caucasian individuals from Russia, some 36 in total and aged about 6 to 100 years, were included as donors. Roughly 9.5 milliliters of peripheral blood were drawn from each donor into EDTA-treated Vacutainer tubes. PBMCs were isolated by Ficoll-Paque density-gradient centrifugation, with at least 6 million obtained per sample. Trizol reagent was used to extract total RNA from the PBMCs, yielding at least 6 micrograms per sample. The percentages of naive CD45RAhigh/CD27high T cells were determined by flow cytometry on a PBMC aliquot from every donor. These data are also associated with another study on T cells of mothers and their children. According to the second study: Donors were nine systemically healthy Caucasian individuals: three mothers and their six children. cDNA synthesis used all of the extracted RNA, with about 1.5 ug of RNA in each 15 ul reaction. In the second PCR, sample barcodes and 2-4 random nucleotides were introduced via the M1S primer. Each mother yielded over 9.5 million TCR beta CDR3 reads and each child about 3 million reads. In both related and unrelated pairs, thymic selection shapes the output of TCR recombination in a similar way, with inherited differences having only a minor effect. Normalized repertoire overlap in related mother-child pairs was always slightly higher than in unrelated mother-child pairs, but the difference was never significant. No persistent microchimeric T cell clones were found, with a detection sensitivity of 85 to 100 clones per million clonotypes. Deep NGS was used in the study to compare the TCR beta repertoires of mothers and children and to look for features that separate related mother-child pairs from unrelated individuals. The mean age was around 40 +/- 4 years for the mothers and about 12 +/- 4 years for the children. After adapters were ligated using NEBNext reagents, the libraries underwent 100+100 nt paired-end sequencing on an Illumina HiSeq 2000. Mother and child libraries were prepared a month apart and sequenced in separate runs to prevent cross-contamination. Between roughly 500,000 and 2,300,000 distinct TCR beta clonotypes were identified per donor. Naive TCR beta clonotypes were estimated from low-frequency clonotypes matched to each donor's FACS-determined naive share, without sorting.

Source material: blood. The receptor's source is a boy between 2 and 15 years old in good health. The chain is made from TRBV7-9 and TRBJ1-4, with the D segment identity uncertain. The CDR3 corresponds to CASSHDVLEEEKLFF. The DNA sequence reads TGTGCCAGCAGCCATGACGTCTTAGAAGAAGAAAAACTGTTTTTT. Outside the CDR3, residues come from the reference TRBV7-9 and TRBJ1-4 proteins, so the full variable domain is: DTGVSQNPRHKITKRGQNVTFRCDPISEHNRLYWYRQTLGQGPEFLTYFQNEAQLEKSRLLSDRFSAERPKGSFSTLEIQRTEQGDSAMYLCASSHDVLEEEKLFFGSGTQLSVL.